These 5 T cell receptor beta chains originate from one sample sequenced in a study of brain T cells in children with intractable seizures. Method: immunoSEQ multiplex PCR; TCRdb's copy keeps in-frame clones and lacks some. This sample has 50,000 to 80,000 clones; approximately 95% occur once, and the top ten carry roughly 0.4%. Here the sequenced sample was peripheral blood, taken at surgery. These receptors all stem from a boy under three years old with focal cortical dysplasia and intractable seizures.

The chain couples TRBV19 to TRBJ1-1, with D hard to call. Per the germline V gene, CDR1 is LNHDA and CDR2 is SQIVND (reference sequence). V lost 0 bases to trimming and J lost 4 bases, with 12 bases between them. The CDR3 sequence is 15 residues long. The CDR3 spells CASSIDLGVTTEAFF. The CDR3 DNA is TGTGCCAGTAGTATAGATTTAGGTGTTACCACTGAAGCTTTCTTT.

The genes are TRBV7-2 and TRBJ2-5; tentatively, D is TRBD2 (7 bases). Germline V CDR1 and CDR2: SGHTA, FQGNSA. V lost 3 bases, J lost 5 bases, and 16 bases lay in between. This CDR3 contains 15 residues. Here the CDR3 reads CASSFRGGALETQYF. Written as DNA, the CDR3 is TGTGCCAGCAGCTTCCGTGGGGGGGCCTTGGAGACCCAGTACTTC.

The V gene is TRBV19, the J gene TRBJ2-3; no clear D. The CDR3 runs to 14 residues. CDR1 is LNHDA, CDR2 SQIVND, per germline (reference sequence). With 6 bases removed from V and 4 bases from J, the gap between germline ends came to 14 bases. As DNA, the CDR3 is TGTGCCAGTAGGGCCAGTTTTTTATCAGATACGCAGTATTTT. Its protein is CASRASFLSDTQYF.

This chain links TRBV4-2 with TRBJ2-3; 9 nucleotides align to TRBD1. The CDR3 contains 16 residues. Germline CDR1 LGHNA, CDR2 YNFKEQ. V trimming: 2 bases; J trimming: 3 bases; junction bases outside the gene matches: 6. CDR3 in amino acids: CASSQQRQGGTDTQYF. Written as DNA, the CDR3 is TGTGCCAGCAGCCAACAGCGACAGGGGGGGACAGATACGCAGTATTTT.

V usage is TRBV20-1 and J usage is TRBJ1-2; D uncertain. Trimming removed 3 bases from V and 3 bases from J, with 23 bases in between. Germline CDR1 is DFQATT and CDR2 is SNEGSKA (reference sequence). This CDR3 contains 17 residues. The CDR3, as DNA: TGCAGTGCTAGTAAGGCAGGAAACACGAGAACCCACTATGGCTACACCTTC. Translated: CSASKAGNTRTHYGYTF.